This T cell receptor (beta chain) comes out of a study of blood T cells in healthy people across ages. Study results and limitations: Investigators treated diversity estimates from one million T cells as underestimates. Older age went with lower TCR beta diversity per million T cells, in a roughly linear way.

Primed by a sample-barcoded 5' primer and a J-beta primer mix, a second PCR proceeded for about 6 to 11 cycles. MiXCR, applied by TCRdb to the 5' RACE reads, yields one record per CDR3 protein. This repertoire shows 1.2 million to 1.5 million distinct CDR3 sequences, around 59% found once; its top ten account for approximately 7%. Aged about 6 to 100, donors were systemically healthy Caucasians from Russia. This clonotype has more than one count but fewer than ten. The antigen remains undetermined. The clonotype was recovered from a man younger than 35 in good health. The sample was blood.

The chain's CDR3 is CASSHSSSEFSYEQYF. The CDR3 DNA follows: TGTGCCAGCAGCCATTCCTCCTCGGAGTTCTCCTACGAGCAGTACTTC. The J gene is TRBJ2-7, the V gene TRBV3-1; D ambiguous. Trimming stripped 3 bases from V and 0 bases from J, with 15 bases between. The CDR3 contains 16 residues. Germline lookup yields CDR1 LGHDT and CDR2 YNNKEL (reference sequence).